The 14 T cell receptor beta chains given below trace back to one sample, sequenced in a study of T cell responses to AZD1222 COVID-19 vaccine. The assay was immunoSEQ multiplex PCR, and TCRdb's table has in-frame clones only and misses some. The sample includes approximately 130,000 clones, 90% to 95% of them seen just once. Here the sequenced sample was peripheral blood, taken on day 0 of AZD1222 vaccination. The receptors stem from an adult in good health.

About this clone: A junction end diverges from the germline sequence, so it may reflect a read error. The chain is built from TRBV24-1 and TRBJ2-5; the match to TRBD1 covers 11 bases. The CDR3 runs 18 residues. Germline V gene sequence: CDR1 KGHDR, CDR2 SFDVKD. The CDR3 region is CTTSARTGGTGGMETQYF. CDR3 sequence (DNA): TGTACCACCAGTGCCAGGACAGGGGGCACGGGGGGTATGGAGACCCAGTACTTC.

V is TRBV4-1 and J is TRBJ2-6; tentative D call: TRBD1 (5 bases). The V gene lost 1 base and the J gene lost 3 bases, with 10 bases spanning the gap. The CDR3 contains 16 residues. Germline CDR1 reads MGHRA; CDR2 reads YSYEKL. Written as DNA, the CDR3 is TGCGCCAGCAGCCAAGGTGGGGCAGTTGGGGCCAACGTCCTGACTTTC. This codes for CASSQGGAVGANVLTF.

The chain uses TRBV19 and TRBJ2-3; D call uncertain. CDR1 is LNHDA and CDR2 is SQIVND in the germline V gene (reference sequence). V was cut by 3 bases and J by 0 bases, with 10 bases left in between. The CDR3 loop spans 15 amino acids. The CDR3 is CASSIIPASTDTQYF. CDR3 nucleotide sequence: TGTGCCAGTAGTATTATTCCGGCCAGCACAGATACGCAGTATTTT.

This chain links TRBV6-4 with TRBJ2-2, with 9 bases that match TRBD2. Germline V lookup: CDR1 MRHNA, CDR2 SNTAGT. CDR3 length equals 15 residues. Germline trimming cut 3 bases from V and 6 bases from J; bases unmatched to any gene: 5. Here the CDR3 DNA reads TGTGCCAGCAGTGAGGTTAGCGGGAGTTCCGGGGAGCTGTTTTTT. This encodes CASSEVSGSSGELFF.

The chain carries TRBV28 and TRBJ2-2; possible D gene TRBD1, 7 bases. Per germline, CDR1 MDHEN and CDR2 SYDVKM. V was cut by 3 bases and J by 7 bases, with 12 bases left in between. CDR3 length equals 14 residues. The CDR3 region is CASSFGGGVGELFF. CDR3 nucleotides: TGTGCCAGCAGTTTTGGAGGGGGCGTCGGGGAGCTGTTTTTT.

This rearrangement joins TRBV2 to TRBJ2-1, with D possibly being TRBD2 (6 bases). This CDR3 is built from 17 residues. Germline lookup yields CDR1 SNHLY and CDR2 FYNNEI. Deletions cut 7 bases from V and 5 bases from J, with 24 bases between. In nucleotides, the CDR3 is TGTGCCAGCAATTTAGTTTCGGGACTGCCTCTCCACAATGAGCAGTTCTTC. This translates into CASNLVSGLPLHNEQFF.

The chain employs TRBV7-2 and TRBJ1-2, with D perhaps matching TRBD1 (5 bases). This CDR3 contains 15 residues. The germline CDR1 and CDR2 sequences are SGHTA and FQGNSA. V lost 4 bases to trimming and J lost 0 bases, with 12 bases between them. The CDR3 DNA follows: TGTGCCAGCAGCTCGGGACGGGAAGCTAACTATGGCTACACCTTC. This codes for CASSSGREANYGYTF. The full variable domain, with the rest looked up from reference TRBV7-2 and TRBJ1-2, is GAGVSQSPSNKVTEKGKDVELRCDPISGHTALYWYRQSLGQGLEFLIYFQGNSAPDKSGLPSDRFSAERTGGSVSTLTIQRTQQEDSAVYLCASSSGREANYGYTFGSGTRLTVV.

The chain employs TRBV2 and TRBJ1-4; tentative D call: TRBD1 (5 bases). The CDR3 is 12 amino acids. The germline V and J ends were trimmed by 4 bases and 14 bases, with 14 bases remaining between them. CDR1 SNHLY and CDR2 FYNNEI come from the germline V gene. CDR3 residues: CASSANLDSLFF. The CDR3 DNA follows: TGTGCCAGCAGTGCGAACCTAGACAGTCTGTTTTTT.

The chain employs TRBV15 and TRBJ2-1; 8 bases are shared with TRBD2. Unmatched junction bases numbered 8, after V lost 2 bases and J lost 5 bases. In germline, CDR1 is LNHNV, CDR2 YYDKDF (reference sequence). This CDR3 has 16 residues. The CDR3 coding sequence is TGTGCCACCAGCAGACCTCAGCGGGAGAAGGACAATGAGCAGTTCTTC. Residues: CATSRPQREKDNEQFF.

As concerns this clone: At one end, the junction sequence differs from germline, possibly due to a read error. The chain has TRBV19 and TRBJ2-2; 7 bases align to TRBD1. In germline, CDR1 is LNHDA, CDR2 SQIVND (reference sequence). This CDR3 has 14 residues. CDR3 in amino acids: CASRRQGNNGELFF. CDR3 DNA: TGTGCCAGTAGGCGACAGGGCAACAACGGGGAGCTGTTTTTT.

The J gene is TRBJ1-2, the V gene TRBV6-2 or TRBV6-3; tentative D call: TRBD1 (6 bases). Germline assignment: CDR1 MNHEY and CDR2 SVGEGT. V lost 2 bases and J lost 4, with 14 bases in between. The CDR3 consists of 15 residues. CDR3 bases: TGTGCCAGCAGTTACATCCCGACAGGAATCTATGGCTACACCTTC. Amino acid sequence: CASSYIPTGIYGYTF.

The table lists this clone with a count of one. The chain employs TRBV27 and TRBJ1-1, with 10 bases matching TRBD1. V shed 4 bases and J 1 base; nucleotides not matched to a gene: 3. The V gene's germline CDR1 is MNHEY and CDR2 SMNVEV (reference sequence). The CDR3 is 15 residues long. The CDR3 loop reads CASSYRQGANTEAFF. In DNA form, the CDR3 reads TGTGCCAGCAGTTACAGACAGGGGGCGAACACTGAAGCTTTCTTT.

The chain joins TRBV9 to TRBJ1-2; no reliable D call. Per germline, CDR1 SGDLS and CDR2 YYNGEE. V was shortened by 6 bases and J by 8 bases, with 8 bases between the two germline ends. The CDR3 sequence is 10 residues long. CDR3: CASTGPGYTF. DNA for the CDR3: TGTGCCAGCACCGGTCCCGGCTACACCTTC.

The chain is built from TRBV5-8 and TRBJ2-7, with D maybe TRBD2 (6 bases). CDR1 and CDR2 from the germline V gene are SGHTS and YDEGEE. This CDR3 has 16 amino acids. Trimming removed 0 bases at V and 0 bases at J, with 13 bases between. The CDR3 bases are TGTGCCAGCAGCTTGGCCGGGGGACTGAGCTCCTACGAGCAGTACTTC. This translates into CASSLAGGLSSYEQYF.